This T cell receptor beta chain is drawn from a study of shared T cell receptors in the human thymus. Sequencing used immunoSEQ multiplex PCR; TCRdb keeps in-frame clones, though not all of them. The sample includes hundreds of thousands of clones, roughly 88% seen only once; the top ten take over 0.008%. These same data were also listed under a study on human thymus T cells. That work adds: Congenital heart defects were the reason for the corrective surgery that the donors, healthy Finnish infants, were having. During corrective heart surgery, resections were taken, and the thymus tissue came from them. What related research reported was that thymic repertoires overlapped highly among unrelated individuals.

The sequence was collected from a girl less than two years old with a congenital heart defect. Sequenced input: thymocytes.

The CDR3 bases are TGCGCCAGCAGCTTGGCGGAGATGGGCGAGCGGGACGCGAACACCGGGGAGCTGTTTTTT. Translated: CASSLAEMGERDANTGELFF. V is TRBV5-1 and J is TRBJ2-2, with 7 positions matching TRBD2. V was clipped by 0 bases and J by 0 bases; unmatched bases: 14. Per germline, CDR1 SGHRS and CDR2 YFSETQ. CDR3 length: 20 amino acids. The variable domain in full, with the rest retrieved from reference TRBV5-1 and TRBJ2-2, is KAGVTQTPRYLIKTRGQQVTLSCSPISGHRSVSWYQQTPGQGLQFLFEYFSETQRNKGNFPGRFSGRQFSNSRSEMNVSTLELGDSALYLCASSLAEMGERDANTGELFFGEGSRLTVL.